Here is one T cell receptor beta chain with its context. Its antigen remains unknown. The data were obtained in a study of cytomegalovirus exposure and HLA in healthy donors. Study results and limitations: Reports indicated that the classifier achieved high specificity and sensitivity in diagnosing cytomegalovirus status. Per a prior analysis, the majority of TCR beta V segments were productive roughly 87% or roughly 30% of the time. The study listed around 150 cytomegalovirus-associated TCR beta chains.

The primer mix had 60 Vbeta and 13 Jbeta primers. Produced via immunoSEQ multiplex PCR; TCRdb's table is partial and in-frame only. The sample has 45,000 to 65,000 clones; 70% to 85% are singletons. CDR3 length equals 14 residues. V was clipped by 2 bases and J by 2 bases, with 9 bases between them. Germline values: CDR1 SGHTA, CDR2 FQGTGA. The chain carries TRBV7-3 and TRBJ2-5; D is possibly TRBD2 (6 bases). The receptor was isolated from a woman aged 45-60 years in good health and CMV-seropositive. The sequenced sample consisted of PBMCs. The CDR3 sequence is CASSLRGRQETQYF. CDR3 nucleotide sequence: TGTGCCAGCAGCTTACGGGGGAGGCAAGAGACCCAGTACTTC. Full variable domain (missing parts from reference TRBV7-3 and TRBJ2-5): GAGVSQTPSNKVTEKGKYVELRCDPISGHTALYWYRQSLGQGPEFLIYFQGTGAADDSGLPNDRFFAVRPEGSVSTLKIQRTERGDSAVYLCASSLRGRQETQYFGPGTRLLVL.